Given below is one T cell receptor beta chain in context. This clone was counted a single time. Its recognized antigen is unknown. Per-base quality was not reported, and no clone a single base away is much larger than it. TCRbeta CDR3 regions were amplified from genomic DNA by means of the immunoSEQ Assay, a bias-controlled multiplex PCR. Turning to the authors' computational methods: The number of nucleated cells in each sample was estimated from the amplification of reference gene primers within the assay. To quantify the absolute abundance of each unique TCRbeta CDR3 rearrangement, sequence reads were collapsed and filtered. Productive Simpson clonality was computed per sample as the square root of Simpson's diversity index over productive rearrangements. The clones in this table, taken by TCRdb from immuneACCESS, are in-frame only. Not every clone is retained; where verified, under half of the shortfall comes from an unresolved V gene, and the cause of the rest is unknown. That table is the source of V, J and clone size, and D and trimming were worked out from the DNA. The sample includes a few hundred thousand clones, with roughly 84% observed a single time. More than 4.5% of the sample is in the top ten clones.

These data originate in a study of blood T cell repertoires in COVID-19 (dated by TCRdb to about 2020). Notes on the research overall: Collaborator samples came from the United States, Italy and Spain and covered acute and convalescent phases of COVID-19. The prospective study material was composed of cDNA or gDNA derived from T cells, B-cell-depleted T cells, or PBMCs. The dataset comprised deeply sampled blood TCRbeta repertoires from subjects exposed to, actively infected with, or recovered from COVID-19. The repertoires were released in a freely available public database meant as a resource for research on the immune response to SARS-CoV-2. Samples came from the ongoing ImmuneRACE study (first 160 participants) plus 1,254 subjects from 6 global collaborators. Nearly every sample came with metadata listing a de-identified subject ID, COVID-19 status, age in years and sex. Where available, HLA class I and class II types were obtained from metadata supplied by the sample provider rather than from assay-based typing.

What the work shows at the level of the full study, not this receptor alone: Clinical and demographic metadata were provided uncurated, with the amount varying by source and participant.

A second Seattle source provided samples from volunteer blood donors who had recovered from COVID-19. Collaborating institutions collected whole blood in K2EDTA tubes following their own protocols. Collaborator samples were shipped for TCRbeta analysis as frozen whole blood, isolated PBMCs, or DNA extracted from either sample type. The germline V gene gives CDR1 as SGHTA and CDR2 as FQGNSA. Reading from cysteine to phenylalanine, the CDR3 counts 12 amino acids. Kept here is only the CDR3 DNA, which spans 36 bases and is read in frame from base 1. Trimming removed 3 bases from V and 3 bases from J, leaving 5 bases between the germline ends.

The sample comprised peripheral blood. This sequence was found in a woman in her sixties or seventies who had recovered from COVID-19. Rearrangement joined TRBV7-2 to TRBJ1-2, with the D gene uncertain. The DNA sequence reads TGTGCCAGCAGCTTTTTCGACTATGGCTACACCTTC. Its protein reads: CASSFFDYGYTF.